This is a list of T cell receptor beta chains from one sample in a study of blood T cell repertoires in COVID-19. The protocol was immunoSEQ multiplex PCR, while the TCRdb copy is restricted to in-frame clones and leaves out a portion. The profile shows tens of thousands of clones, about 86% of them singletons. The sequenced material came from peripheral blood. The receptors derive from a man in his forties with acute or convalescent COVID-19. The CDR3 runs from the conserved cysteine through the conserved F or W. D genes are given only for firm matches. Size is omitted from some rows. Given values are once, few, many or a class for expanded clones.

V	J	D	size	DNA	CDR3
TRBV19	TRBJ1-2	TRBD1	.	TGTGCCAGTAGTCCGGCAGGGGGACTCTATGGCTACACCTTC	CASSPAGGLYGYTF
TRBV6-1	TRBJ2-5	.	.	TGTGCCAGCAGTTCGCCGGGGCAAGAGACCCAGTACTTC	CASSSPGQETQYF
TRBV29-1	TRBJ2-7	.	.	TGCAGCGTTGAATCAGGGGACTCCTACGAGCAGTACTTC	CSVESGDSYEQYF
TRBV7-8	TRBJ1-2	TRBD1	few	TGTGCCAGCAGCACCATCAGACAGGGGGAGAGAGGCTACACCTTC	CASSTIRQGERGYTF
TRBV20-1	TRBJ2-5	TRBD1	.	TGCAGTGCTTGGGACAGAGAGACCCAGTACTTC	CSAWDRETQYF
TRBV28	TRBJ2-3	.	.	TGTGCCAGCAGTCGAGCGGTCGGTGGCGGGGCCACAGATACGCAGTATTTT	CASSRAVGGGATDTQYF
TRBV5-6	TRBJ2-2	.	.	TGTGCCAGCAGCTTGGGTGGGCCTCGAACCGGGGAGCTGTTTTTT	CASSLGGPRTGELFF
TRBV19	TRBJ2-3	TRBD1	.	TGTGCCAGTAAGACCGGGACAGGTTGGGCAGATACGCAGTATTTT	CASKTGTGWADTQYF
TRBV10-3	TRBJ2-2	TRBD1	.	TGTGCCATCAGGGGGGACAGGGGCACCGGGGAGCTGTTTTTT	CAIRGDRGTGELFF
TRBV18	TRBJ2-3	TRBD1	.	TGTGCCAGCTCATCTCAAGGGGGACAGTGGGCGAATCAGGTTTCCGTGGATACGCAGTATTTT	CASSSQGGQWANQVSVDTQYF
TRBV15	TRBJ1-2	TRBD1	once	TGTGCCACCAGCAGAGCCGTGGGGGACAGGGTTTATGGCGGCTACACCTTC	CATSRAVGDRVYGGYTF
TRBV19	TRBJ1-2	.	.	TGTGCCAGTATCCTGCGGGGAGGCTTACCCGGTACCTATGGCTACACCTTC	CASILRGGLPGTYGYTF
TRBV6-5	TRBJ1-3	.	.	TGTGCCAGCAGTTACGGGCAGGGCTCTGGAAACACCATATATTTT	CASSYGQGSGNTIYF
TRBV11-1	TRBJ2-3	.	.	TGTGCCAGCAGCTCCCGAGCGGCGGGAGATACGCAGTATTTT	CASSSRAAGDTQYF
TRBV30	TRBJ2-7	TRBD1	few	TGTGCCTGGAGCCGGGACAGGGGAACCAACGAGCAGTACTTC	CAWSRDRGTNEQYF
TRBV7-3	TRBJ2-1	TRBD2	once	TGTGCCAGCAGCTTCACCAGCGGGGGGGCCCCACATGAGCAGTTCTTC	CASSFTSGGAPHEQFF
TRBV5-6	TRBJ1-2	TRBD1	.	TGTGCCAGCAGCTGGGACAGGCCTTACTATGGCTACACCTTC	CASSWDRPYYGYTF
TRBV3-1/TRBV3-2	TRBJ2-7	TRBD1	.	TGTGCCAGCAGCCTAAGAATAGGGACAGGGGCGGACGAGCAGTACTTC	CASSLRIGTGADEQYF
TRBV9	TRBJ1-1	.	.	TGTGCCAGCAGCGTAGAGGGACACCCGAACACTGAAGCTTTCTTT	CASSVEGHPNTEAFF
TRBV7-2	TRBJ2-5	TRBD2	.	TGTGCCAGCAGCCCACGGATAGCGGGGGGGCCATGGGCAGAGACCCAGTACTTC	CASSPRIAGGPWAETQYF
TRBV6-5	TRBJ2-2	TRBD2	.	TGTGCCAGCGGACGGGGGGCCGGGGAGCTGTTTTTT	CASGRGAGELFF
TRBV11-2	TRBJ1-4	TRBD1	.	TGTGCCAGCAGCTTAGGATCTAGGACAGGGGGCTTTGAAAAACTGTTTTTT	CASSLGSRTGGFEKLFF
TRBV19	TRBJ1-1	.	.	TGTGCCAGTAGTTTTCTCGGGACTGAAGCTTTCTTT	CASSFLGTEAFF
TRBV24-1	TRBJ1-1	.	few	TGTGCCACCAGTGATTTGAGGGGTTCTGAAGCTTTCTTT	CATSDLRGSEAFF
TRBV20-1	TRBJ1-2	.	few	TGCAGTGGGGACACTAACTATGGCTACACCTTC	CSGDTNYGYTF
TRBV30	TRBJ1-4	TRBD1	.	TGTGCCTGGACCACCGGGACAGGCGATGAAAAACTGTTTTTT	CAWTTGTGDEKLFF
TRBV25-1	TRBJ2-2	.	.	TGTGCCAGCAGATCAGATTTTAAGGAGACCGGGGAGCTGTTTTTT	CASRSDFKETGELFF
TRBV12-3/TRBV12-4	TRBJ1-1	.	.	TGTGCCAGCAGTTTACGGGGGACTACTGAAGCTTTCTTT	CASSLRGTTEAFF
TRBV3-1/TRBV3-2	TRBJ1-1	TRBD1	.	TGTGCCAGCAGAGATACAGGGGACACTGAAGCTTTCTTT	CASRDTGDTEAFF
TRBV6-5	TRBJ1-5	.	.	TGTGCCAGCAGTTACTCGCGGACAGCTAGCAATCAGCCCCAGCATTTT	CASSYSRTASNQPQHF
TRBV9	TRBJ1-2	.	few	.	CASSVGQGAIWDLNF
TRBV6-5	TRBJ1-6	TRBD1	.	TGTGCCAGCAGTTACTCGGGACAGATTAATTCACCCCTCCACTTT	CASSYSGQINSPLHF
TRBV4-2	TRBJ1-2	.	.	TGTGCCAGCAGCCAAGGAGTCCCGCGGTCGGGCTACACCTTC	CASSQGVPRSGYTF
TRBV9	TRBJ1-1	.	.	TGTGCCAGCAGTTGGGATAGGGCAGGGGAAGCTTTCTTT	CASSWDRAGEAFF
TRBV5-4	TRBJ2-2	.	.	TGTGCCAGCAGCGAACATCCGAGGGCCGGGGAGCTGTTTTTT	CASSEHPRAGELFF
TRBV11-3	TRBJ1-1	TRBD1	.	TGTGCCAGCAGCTTAGAACGGACAGGGAAAGCTTTCTTT	CASSLERTGKAFF
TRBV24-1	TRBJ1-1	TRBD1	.	TGTGCCACCAGGGACAGGGCCGGGGTCGAGGGGGAAGCTTTCTTT	CATRDRAGVEGEAFF
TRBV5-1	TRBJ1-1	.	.	TGCGCCAGCAGCGGCCGTGGCACTGAAGCTTTCTTT	CASSGRGTEAFF
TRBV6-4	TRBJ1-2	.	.	TGTGCCAGCAGTGAAACCGACAGCCCAGCTAACTATGGCTACACCTTC	CASSETDSPANYGYTF
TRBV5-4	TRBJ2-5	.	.	TGTGCCAGCAGCCGTACAGGGTTCGGAGAGACCCAGTACTTC	CASSRTGFGETQYF
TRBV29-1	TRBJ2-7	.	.	TGCAGCGCCTCCGCAGGGGAGGGCTACGAGCAGTACTTC	CSASAGEGYEQYF
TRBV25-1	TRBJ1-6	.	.	TGTGCCAGCAGTGAGTGGGCGCTCGGGGATTCACCCCTCCACTTT	CASSEWALGDSPLHF
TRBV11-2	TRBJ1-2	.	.	TGTGCCAGCAGCTTAGACAGGAACTATGGCTACACCTTC	CASSLDRNYGYTF
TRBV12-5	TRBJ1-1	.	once	TGTGCTAGTGGTTTAAAGGGGGACACTGAAGCTTTCTTT	CASGLKGDTEAFF
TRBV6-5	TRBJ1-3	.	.	TGTGCCATGAGGACAGACGATGGTGTGAACACCATATATTTT	CAMRTDDGVNTIYF
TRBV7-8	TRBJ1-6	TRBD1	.	TGTGCCAGCAGCAAGGCCGGGACAGGGGGATCACCCCTCCACTTT	CASSKAGTGGSPLHF
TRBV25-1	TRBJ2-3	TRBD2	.	TGTGCCAGCAGTGAATCCGGCGGGGGTACAGATACGCAGTATTTT	CASSESGGGTDTQYF
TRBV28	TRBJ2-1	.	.	TGTGCCAGCAGTTGGGGAGGCAATGAGCAGTTCTTC	CASSWGGNEQFF
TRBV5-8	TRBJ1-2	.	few	TGTGCCAGCAGCGGGACACTAAGGTTTGGCTACACCTTC	CASSGTLRFGYTF
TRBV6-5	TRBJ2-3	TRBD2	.	TGTGCCAGCAGTTATACAGCGGGGGACTCCACAGATACGCAGTATTTT	CASSYTAGDSTDTQYF
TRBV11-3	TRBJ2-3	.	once	TGTGCCAGCAGTCGCGAAGCCACAGATACGCAGTATTTT	CASSREATDTQYF
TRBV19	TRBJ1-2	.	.	TGTGCCAGTAGTTGGGAACAGGCTCTAAACTATGGCTACACCTTC	CASSWEQALNYGYTF
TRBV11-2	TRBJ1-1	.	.	TGTGCCAGCAGCCCACAGGAGTATAACACTGAAGCTTTCTTT	CASSPQEYNTEAFF
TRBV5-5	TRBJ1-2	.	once	TGTGCCAGCAGCTCTAACGAGCCAACGCAATTGGGCTACACCTTC	CASSSNEPTQLGYTF
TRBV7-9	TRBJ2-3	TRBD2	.	TGTGCCAGCAGCTTAGGGCTAGCGGGGGGGCCCGGTCGTTCAGATACGCAGTATTTT	CASSLGLAGGPGRSDTQYF
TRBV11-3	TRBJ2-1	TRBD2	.	TGTGCCAGCAGCTTGGGGGGGAGCTCCTACAATGAGCAGTTCTTC	CASSLGGSSYNEQFF
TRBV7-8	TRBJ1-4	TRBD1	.	TGTGCCAGCAGCTCTACGACAGGGCCTAATGAAAAACTGTTTTTT	CASSSTTGPNEKLFF
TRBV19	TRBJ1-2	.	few	TGTGCCAGTACCAATCAGGGGTACGACGGCTACACCTTC	CASTNQGYDGYTF
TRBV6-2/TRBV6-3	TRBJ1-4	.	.	TGTGCCAGCAGTTACGAGTTTTCCGGGAATTCTGCAACTAATGAAAAACTGTTTTTT	CASSYEFSGNSATNEKLFF